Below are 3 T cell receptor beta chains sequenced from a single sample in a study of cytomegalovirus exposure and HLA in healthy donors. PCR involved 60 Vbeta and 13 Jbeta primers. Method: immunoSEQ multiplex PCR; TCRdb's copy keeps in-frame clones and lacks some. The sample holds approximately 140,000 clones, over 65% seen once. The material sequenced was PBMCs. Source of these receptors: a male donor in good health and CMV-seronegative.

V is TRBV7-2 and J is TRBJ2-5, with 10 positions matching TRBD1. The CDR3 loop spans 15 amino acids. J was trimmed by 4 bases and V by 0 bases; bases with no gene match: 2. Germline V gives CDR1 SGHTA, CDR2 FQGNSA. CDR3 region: CASSLAGTGAETQYF. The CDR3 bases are TGTGCCAGCAGCTTAGCCGGGACAGGGGCAGAGACCCAGTACTTC.

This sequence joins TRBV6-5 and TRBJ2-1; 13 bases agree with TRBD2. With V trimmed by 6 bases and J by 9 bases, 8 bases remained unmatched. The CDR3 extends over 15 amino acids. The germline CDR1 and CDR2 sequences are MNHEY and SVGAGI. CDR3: CASRLEGLAGVEQFF. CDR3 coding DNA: TGTGCCAGCAGACTAGAAGGACTAGCGGGAGTTGAGCAGTTCTTC.

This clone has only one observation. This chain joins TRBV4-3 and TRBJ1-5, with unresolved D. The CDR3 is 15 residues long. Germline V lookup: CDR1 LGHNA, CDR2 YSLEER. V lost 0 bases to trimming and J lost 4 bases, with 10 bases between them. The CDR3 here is CASSQDRTANQPQHF. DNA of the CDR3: TGCGCCAGCAGCCAAGATCGAACAGCTAATCAGCCCCAGCATTTT.